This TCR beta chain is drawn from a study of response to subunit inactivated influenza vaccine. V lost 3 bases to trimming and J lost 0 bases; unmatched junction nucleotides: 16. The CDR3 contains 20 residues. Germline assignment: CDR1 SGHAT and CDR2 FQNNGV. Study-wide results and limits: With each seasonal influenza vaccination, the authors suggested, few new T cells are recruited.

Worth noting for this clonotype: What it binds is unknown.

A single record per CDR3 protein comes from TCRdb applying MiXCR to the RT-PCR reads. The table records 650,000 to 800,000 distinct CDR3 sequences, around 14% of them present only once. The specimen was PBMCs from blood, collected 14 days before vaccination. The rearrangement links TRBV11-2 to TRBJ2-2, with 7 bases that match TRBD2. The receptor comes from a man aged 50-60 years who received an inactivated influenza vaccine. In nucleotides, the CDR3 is TGTGCCAGCAGCTTTCGGTTGGGTGTCCTAGCGGTTACGAACACCGGGGAGCTGTTTTTT. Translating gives CASSFRLGVLAVTNTGELFF.